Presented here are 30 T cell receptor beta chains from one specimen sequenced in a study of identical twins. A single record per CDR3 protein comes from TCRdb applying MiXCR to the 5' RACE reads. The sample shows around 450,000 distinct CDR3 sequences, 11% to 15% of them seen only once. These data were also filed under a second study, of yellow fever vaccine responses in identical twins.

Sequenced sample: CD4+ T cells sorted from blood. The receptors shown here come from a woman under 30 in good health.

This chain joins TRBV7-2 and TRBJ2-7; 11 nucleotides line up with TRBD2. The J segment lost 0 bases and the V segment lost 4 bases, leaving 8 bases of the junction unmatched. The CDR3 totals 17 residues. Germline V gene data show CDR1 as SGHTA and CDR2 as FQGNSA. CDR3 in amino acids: CASSSSPTSGVSYEQYF. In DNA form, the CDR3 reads TGTGCCAGCAGCTCCAGTCCGACTAGCGGGGTCTCCTACGAGCAGTACTTC.

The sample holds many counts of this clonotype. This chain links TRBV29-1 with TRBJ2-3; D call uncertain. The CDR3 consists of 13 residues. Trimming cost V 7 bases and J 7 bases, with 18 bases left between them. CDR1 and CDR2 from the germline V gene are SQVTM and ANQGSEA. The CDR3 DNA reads TGCAGCGCCGTTGAGCATGTTGGTAATACGCAGTATTTT. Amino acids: CSAVEHVGNTQYF.

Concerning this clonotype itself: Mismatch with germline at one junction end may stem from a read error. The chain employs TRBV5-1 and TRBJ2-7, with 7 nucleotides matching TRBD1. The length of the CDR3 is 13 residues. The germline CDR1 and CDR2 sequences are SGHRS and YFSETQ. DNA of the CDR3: TGCGCCAGCAGTCAGTTGAGAGGGACAGCTCAGAACTTC. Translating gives CASSQLRGTAQNF.

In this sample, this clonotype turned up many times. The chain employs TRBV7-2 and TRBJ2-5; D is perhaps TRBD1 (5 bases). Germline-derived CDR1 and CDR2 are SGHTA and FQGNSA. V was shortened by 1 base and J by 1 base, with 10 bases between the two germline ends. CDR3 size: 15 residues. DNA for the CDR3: TGTGCCAGCAGCTTAGTAGACAGATCCCAAGAGACCCAGTACTTC. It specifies CASSLVDRSQETQYF.

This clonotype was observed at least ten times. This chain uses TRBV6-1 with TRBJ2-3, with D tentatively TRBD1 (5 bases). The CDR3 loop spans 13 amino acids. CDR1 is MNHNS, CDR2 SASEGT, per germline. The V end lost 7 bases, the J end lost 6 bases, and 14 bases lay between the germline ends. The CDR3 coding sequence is TGTGCCAGCAAGGTAGCAGGGTCGGATACGCAGTATTTT. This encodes CASKVAGSDTQYF.

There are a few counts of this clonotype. The CDR3 here is CSASGGPLASGELFF. CDR3 sequence (DNA): TGCAGTGCTAGCGGGGGGCCCCTCGCGTCCGGGGAGCTGTTTTTT. This chain connects TRBV20-1 to TRBJ2-2; possibly TRBD2 for D (7 bases). The V end lost 3 bases, the J end lost 6 bases, and 17 bases lay between the germline ends. The CDR3 covers 15 residues. From germline, CDR1 is DFQATT and CDR2 SNEGSKA (reference sequence).

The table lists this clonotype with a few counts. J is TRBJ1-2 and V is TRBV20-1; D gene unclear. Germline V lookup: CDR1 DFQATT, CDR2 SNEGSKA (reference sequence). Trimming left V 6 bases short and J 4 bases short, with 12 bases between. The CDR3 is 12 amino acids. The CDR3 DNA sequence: TGCAGTGCCGGAACGGGATCCTATGGCTACACCTTC. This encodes CSAGTGSYGYTF.

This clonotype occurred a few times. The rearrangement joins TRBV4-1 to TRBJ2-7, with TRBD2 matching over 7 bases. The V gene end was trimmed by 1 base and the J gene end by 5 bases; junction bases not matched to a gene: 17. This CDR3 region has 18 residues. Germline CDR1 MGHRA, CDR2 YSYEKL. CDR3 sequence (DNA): TGCGCCAGCAGCCAAGCCGACCTCGGACTAGTTGGAAGCAACGAGCAGTACTTC. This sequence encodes CASSQADLGLVGSNEQYF.

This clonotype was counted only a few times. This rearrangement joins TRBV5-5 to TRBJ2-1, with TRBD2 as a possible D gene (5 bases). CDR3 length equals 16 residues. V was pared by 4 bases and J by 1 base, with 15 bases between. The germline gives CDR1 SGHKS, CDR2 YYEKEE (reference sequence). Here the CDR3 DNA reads TGTGCCAGCAGCCCGGTTGGCGGGTGGTCCTACAATGAGCAGTTCTTC. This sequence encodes CASSPVGGWSYNEQFF.

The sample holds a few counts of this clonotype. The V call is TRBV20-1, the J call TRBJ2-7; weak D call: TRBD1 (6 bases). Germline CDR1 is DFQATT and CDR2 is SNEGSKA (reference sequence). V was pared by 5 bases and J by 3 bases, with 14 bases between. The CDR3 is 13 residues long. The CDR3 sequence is CSAGGDRNYEQYF. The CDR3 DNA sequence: TGCAGTGCTGGCGGCGACAGGAACTACGAGCAGTACTTC.

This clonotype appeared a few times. CDR3 sequence: CASSLGLADNEQFF. The CDR3 region has the DNA TGCGCCAGCAGCCTGGGACTAGCGGACAATGAGCAGTTCTTC. The J gene is TRBJ2-1, the V gene TRBV4-1; 11 bases line up with TRBD2. With V trimmed by 4 bases and J by 5 bases, 1 base remained unmatched. Germline CDR1 is MGHRA and CDR2 is YSYEKL. The CDR3 sequence is 14 residues long.

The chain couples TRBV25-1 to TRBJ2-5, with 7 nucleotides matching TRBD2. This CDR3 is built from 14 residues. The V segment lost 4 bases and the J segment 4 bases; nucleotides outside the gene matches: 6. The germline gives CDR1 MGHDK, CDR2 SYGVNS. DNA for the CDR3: TGTGCCAGCAGTGCGGGGGGAACGCGAGAGACCCAGTACTTC. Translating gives CASSAGGTRETQYF.

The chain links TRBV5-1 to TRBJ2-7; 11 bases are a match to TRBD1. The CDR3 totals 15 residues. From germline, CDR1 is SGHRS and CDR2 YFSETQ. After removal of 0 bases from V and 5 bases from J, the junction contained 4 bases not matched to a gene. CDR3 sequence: CASSLGTGGADEQYF. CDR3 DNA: TGCGCCAGCAGCTTGGGGACAGGGGGCGCGGACGAGCAGTACTTC. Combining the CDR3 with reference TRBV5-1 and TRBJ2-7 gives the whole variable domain KAGVTQTPRYLIKTRGQQVTLSCSPISGHRSVSWYQQTPGQGLQFLFEYFSETQRNKGNFPGRFSGRQFSNSRSEMNVSTLELGDSALYLCASSLGTGGADEQYFGPGTRLTVT.

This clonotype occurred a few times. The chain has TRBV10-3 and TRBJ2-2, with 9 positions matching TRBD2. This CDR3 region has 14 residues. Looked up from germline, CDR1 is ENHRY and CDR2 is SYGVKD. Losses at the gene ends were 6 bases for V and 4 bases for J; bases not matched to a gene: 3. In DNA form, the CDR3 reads TGTGCCATCAGGCCAGCGGGGGGCACCGGGGAGCTGTTTTTT. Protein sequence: CAIRPAGGTGELFF.

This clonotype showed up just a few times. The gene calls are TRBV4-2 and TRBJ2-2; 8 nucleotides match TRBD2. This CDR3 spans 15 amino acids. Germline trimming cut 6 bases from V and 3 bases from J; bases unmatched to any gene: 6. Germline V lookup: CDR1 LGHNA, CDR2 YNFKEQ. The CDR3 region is CASRSGGPYTGELFF. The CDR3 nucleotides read TGTGCCAGCAGATCGGGAGGGCCGTACACCGGGGAGCTGTTTTTT.

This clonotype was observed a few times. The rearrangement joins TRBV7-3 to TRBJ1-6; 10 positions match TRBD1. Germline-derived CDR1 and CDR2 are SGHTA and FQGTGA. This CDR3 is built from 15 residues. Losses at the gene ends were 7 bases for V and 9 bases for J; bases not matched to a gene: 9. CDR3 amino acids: CASIETGQGCSPLHF. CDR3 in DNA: TGTGCCAGCATCGAGACGGGACAGGGGTGTTCACCCCTCCACTTT.

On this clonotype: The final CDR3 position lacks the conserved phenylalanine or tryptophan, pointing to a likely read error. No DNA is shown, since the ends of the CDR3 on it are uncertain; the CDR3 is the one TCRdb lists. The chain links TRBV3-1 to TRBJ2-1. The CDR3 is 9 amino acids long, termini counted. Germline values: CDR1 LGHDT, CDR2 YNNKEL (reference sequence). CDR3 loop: CASSQDRSV.

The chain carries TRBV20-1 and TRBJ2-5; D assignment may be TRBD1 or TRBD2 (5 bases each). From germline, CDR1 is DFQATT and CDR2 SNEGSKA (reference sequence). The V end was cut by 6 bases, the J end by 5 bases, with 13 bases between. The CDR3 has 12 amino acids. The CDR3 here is CSAGDGFETQYF. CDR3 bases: TGCAGTGCGGGGGACGGTTTCGAGACCCAGTACTTC.

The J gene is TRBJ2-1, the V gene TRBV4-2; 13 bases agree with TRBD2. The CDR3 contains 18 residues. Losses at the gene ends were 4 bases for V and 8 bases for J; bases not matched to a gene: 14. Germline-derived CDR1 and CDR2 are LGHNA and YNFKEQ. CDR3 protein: CASSRLGLAGLSIHEQFF. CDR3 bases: TGTGCCAGCAGCCGACTGGGACTAGCGGGGCTATCCATCCATGAGCAGTTCTTC.

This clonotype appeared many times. The CDR3 DNA follows: TGTGCCAGCAGTTTAGGAGGGGGGAATGAAAAACTGTTTTTT. Amino acids: CASSLGGGNEKLFF. The chain has TRBV12-3 or TRBV12-4 and TRBJ1-4; tentatively, D is TRBD1 (6 bases). Trimming took 1 base from V and 5 from J, leaving 8 bases between them. The CDR3 covers 14 residues.

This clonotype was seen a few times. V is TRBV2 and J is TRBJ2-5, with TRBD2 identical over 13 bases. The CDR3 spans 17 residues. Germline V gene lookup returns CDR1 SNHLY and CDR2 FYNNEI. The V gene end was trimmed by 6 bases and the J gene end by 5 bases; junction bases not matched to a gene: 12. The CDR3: CASSRSPGLAGRETQYF. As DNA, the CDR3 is TGTGCCAGCAGCCGGAGTCCGGGACTAGCGGGGAGGGAGACCCAGTACTTC.

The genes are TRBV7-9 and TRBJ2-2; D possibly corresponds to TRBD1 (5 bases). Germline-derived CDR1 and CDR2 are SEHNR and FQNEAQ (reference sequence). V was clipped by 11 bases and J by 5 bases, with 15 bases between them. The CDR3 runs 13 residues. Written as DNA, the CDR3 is TGTGCCGGCCCAGGGATTCGGACCGGGGAGCTGTTTTTT. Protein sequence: CAGPGIRTGELFF.

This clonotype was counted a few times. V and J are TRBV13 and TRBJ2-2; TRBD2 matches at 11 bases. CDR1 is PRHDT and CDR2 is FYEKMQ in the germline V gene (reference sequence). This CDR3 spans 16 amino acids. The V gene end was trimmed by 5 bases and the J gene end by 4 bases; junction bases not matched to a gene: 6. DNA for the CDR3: TGTGCCAGCAGCAAAACTAGCGGGGGAACCACCGGGGAGCTGTTTTTT. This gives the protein CASSKTSGGTTGELFF.

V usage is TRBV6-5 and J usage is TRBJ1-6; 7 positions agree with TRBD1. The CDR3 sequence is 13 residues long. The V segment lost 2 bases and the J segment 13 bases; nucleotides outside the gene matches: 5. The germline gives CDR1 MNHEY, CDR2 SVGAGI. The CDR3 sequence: CASSYRQGYPLHF. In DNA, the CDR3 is TGTGCCAGCAGTTACCGACAGGGATACCCCCTCCACTTT.

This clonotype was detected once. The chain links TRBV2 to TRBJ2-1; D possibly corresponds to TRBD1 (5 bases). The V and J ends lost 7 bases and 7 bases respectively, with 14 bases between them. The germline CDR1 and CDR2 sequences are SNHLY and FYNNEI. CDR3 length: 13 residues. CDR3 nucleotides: TGTGCCAGCAACCTTTTCAGGGAAAATGAGCAGTTCTTC. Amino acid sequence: CASNLFRENEQFF.

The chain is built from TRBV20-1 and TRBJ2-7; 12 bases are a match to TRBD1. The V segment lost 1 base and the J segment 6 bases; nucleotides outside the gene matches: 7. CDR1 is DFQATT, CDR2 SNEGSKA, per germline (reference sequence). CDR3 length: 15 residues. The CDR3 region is CSARAGGTGGLEQYF. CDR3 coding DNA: TGCAGTGCTAGAGCTGGCGGGACAGGGGGCCTCGAGCAGTACTTC.

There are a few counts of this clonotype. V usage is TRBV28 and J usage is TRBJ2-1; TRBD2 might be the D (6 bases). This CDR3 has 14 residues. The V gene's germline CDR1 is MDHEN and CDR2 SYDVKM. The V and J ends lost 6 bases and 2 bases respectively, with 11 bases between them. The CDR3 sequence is CASREGGPYNEQFF. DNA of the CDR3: TGTGCCAGCAGGGAGGGTGGGCCCTACAATGAGCAGTTCTTC.

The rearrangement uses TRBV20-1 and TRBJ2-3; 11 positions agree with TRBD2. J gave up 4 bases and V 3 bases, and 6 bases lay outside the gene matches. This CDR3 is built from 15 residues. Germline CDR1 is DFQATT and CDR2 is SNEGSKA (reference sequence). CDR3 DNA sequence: TGCAGTGCTAGGACCTCACTAGCGGGAGCAGATACGCAGTATTTT. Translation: CSARTSLAGADTQYF.

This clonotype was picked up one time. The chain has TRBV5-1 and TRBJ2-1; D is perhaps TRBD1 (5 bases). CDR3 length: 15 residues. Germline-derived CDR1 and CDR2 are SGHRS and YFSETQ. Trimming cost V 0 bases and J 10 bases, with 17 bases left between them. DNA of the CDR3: TGCGCCAGCAGCTTGGAACTCTCGCAGGGCAGGGAGCAGTTCTTC. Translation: CASSLELSQGREQFF.

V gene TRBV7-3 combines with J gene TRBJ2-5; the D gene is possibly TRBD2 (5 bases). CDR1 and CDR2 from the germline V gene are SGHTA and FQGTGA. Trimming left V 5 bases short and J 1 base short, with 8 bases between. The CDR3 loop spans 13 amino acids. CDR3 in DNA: TGTGCCAGCAGCGGCGGGTCCCAAGAGACCCAGTACTTC. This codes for CASSGGSQETQYF.